This T cell receptor beta chain was sequenced in a study of technical replicates of blood from four donors (TCRdb year 2017). As to this clone: The clone's antigen remains unknown. Qualities for individual bases were not recorded, and no much larger clone is one base off.

The library came from the immunoSEQ multiplex PCR assay. TCRdb retrieved this table from immuneACCESS and kept in-frame rearrangements only. Not all clones are present; in checked studies, unresolved V genes account for under half, and no reason is known for the remainder. This sample is represented by more than 80,000 clones; approximately 95% of them were singletons. Of the sample, 0.2% to 0.25% falls within the top ten clones. The sample taken for sequencing was T cells isolated from PBMCs. This clonotype was obtained from a human donor in good health.

The nucleotide sequence is TGTGCTAGTGGTTTGGGCCTAGTACTCAGCACAGATACGCAGTATTTT. It codes for CASGLGLVLSTDTQYF. This receptor chain uses TRBV12-5 and TRBJ2-3; the D gene cannot be resolved reliably. CDR1 LGHNT and CDR2 FRNRAP are derived from the germline V gene. The CDR3 sequence holds 16 residues, the cysteine and phenylalanine included. Only CDR3 DNA remains: 48 bases, in frame from the first base. The junction carries 11 bases between V and J, which are trimmed by 1 base and 0 bases respectively.